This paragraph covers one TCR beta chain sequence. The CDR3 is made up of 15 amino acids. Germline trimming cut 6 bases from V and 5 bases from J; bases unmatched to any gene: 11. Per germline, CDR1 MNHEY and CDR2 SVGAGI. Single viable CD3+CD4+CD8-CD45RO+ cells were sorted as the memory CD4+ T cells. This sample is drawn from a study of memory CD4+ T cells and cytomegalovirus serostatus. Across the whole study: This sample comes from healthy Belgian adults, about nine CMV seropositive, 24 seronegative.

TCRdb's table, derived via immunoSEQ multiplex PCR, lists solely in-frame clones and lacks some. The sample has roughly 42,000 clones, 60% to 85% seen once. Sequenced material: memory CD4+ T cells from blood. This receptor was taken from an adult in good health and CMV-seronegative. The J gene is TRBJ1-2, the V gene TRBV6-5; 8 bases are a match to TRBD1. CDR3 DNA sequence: TGTGCCAGCAGGCAAAAACGGGACAGGACGTATGGCTACACCTTC. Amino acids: CASRQKRDRTYGYTF.